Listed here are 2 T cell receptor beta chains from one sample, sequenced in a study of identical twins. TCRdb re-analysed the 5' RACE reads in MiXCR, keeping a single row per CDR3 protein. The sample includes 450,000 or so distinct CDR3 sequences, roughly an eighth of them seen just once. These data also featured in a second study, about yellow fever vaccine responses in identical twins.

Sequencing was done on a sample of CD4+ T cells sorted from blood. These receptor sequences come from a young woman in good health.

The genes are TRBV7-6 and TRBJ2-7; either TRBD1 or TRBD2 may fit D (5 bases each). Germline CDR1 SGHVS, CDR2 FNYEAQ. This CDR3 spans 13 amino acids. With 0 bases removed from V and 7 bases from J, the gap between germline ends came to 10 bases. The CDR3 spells CASSLAGGREQYF. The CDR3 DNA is TGTGCCAGCAGCTTAGCTGGGGGACGGGAGCAGTACTTC.

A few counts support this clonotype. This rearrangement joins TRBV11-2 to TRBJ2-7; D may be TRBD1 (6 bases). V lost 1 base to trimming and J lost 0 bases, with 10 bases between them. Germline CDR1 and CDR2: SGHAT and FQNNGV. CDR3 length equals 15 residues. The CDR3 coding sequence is TGTGCCAGCAGCTTAGGGCCAGGGGTCTCCTACGAGCAGTACTTC. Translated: CASSLGPGVSYEQYF.